This T cell receptor beta chain was recovered during a study of human T cells and chemical hapten exposure. About the study: There were weekly diphenylcyclopropenone doses to the scalp for patients throughout the roughly 25-week study.

TCRdb recomputed calls from the RACE reads with MiXCR, one row per CDR3 protein. The data hold roughly 180,000 distinct CDR3 sequences, with roughly 15% observed a single time. This clonotype was seen a handful of times. The CDR3 contains 11 residues. Germline assignment: CDR1 SQVTM and CDR2 ANQGSEA. J lost 8 bases, V lost 4 bases, and 2 bases had no gene match. Time point meaning: patch test 1, 2 weeks after DPC sensitization. The treatment is: therapeutic diphenylcyclopropenone sensitization with weekly scalp DPC. V is TRBV29-1 and J is TRBJ1-2; 9 nucleotides match TRBD1. The specimen comprised whole blood, sampled in connection with sensitization to the hapten diphenylcyclopropenone (DPC). The sequence derives from a woman in her thirties with alopecia areata. Some clones in this sample may be carry-over from other donors' samples. CDR3 region: CSVGQGDGYTF. The DNA of the CDR3 is TGCAGCGTTGGACAGGGGGACGGCTACACCTTC.